Listed below are T cell receptor beta chains from one sample, sequenced in a study of CXCR3-negative and CXCR3-positive naive CD8 T cells. TCRdb re-called the 5' RACE reads; one entry per CDR3 protein, DNA not given. Its listing shows roughly 59,000 distinct CDR3 sequences. The sequencing input was naive CXCR3+ CD8+ T cells from blood. The receptors originated from a human donor in good health. Some clones in this sample may be carry-over from other donors' samples. The CDR3 runs from the conserved cysteine through the conserved F or W.

J | V | length | CDR3
TRBJ1-1 | TRBV6-2/TRBV6-3 | 18 | CASSYVLRSGPARAEAFF
TRBJ2-4 | TRBV28 | 14 | CASSLLQAGDIQYF
TRBJ2-1 | TRBV9 | 15 | CASSVERDRDHEQFF
TRBJ2-7 | TRBV7-2 | 11 | CASSISYEQYF
TRBJ2-3 | TRBV11-3 | 14 | CASSTGTGTDTQYF
TRBJ1-6 | TRBV12-3/TRBV12-4 | 14 | CASSLAGLNSPLHF
TRBJ2-1 | TRBV7-3 | 12 | CASSFPGYEQFF
TRBJ2-7 | TRBV7-2 | 12 | CASSFVSYEQYF
TRBJ1-2 | TRBV30 | 11 | CAWSEHFGYTF
TRBJ1-5 | TRBV19 | 13 | CATEQNSNQPQHF
TRBJ1-4 | TRBV4-1 | 16 | CASSQEPGQTGEKLFF
TRBJ2-1 | TRBV29-1 | 16 | CSVEDRRVGSYNEQFF
TRBJ2-1 | TRBV7-9 | 15 | CASSLGIHSPNEQFF
TRBJ2-1 | TRBV19 | 15 | CASRLNGGLYNEQFF
TRBJ1-1 | TRBV7-9 | 13 | CASSFGTEIEAFF
TRBJ2-4 | TRBV5-4 | 14 | CASSLGVGGDIQYF
TRBJ2-7 | TRBV7-6 | 13 | CASSLAQGDEQYF
TRBJ2-7 | TRBV4-1 | 13 | CASSQGRGDEQYF
TRBJ2-7 | TRBV4-1 | 17 | CASSQDSGGGTDYEQYF
TRBJ2-4 | TRBV29-1 | 13 | CSVVSGTENIQYF
TRBJ2-7 | TRBV5-1 | 15 | CASSAGTGPSYEQYF
TRBJ1-1 | TRBV20-1 | 15 | CSARDPRVAALEAFF
TRBJ2-7 | TRBV29-1 | 15 | CSVEARGQNSYEQYF
TRBJ2-5 | TRBV7-2 | 15 | CASSFTPGGHETQYF
TRBJ2-5 | TRBV10-3 | 13 | CAISVTRQETQYF
TRBJ2-1 | TRBV12-3/TRBV12-4 | 14 | CASSFGQAYNEQFF
TRBJ1-1 | TRBV29-1 | 12 | CSVLGQTYEAFF
TRBJ2-1 | TRBV7-9 | 14 | CASSFSESYNEQFF
TRBJ2-2 | TRBV6-2/TRBV6-3 | 16 | CASSHPRTGRDGELFF
TRBJ2-7 | TRBV29-1 | 13 | CSVDANGPKEQYF
TRBJ2-1 | TRBV5-1 | 14 | CASSQGHGLGEQFF
TRBJ2-3 | TRBV7-3 | 11 | CASSEFDTQYF
TRBJ2-7 | TRBV15 | 16 | CATSREETAGNREQYF
TRBJ2-7 | TRBV20-1 | 13 | CSARSTDSYEQYF
TRBJ2-7 | TRBV18 | 13 | CASSFPGTLEQYF
TRBJ2-2 | TRBV5-1 | 15 | CASSLDRGGTGELFF
TRBJ2-1 | TRBV29-1 | 13 | CRVTQRAYNEQFF
TRBJ1-4 | TRBV27 | 13 | CAGSLGLNEKLFF